The clone carrying this T cell receptor beta chain was found a few times. Its antigen is unidentified. This entry comes from a study of OX40 agonist ivuxolimab in advanced cancers. Study-wide background: Melanoma, hepatocellular carcinoma, head and neck or renal cell cancer occurred in dose-escalation patients. Two cutaneous melanoma patients and one hepatocellular carcinoma patient, three in all, had partial responses.

Findings and limits, study-wide: Dose levels from 0.1 to 3.0 mg/kg saw CD4+ and CD8+ blood T cells expand clonally by week 6.

The CDR3 is 11 amino acids. Germline CDR1 is SEHNR and CDR2 is FQNEAQ (reference sequence). The germline V and J ends were trimmed by 1 base and 10 bases, with 5 bases remaining between them. TCRdb keeps only in-frame clones here, not all; method: immunoSEQ multiplex PCR. The table lists under 50,000 clones, approximately 84% of them singletons. The specimen was CD4+ or CD8+ T cells sorted from blood, collected in a trial of the OX40 agonist ivuxolimab. The sequence was collected from an adult with an advanced solid tumor such as melanoma, head and neck, liver or kidney cancer. The gene calls are TRBV7-9 and TRBJ2-1; D unresolved. The DNA for the CDR3 is TGTGCCAGCAGCTTAGAACAAGAGCAGTTCTTC. It translates to CASSLEQEQFF.